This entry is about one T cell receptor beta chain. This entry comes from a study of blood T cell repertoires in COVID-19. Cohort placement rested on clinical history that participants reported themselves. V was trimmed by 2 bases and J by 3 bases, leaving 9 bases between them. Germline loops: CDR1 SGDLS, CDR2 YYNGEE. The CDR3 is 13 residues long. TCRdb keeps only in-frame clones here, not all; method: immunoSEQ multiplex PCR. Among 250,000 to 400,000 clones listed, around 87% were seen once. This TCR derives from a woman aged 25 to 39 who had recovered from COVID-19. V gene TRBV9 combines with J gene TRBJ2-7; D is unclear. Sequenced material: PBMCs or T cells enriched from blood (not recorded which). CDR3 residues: CASSVGQNYEQYF. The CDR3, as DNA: TGTGCCAGCAGCGTTGGCCAGAACTACGAGCAGTACTTC.